This T cell receptor (beta chain) came from a study of Tregs in tolerant kidney transplant recipients (dated by TCRdb to about 2019). In terms of the full investigation: Before combined kidney and bone marrow transplantation, this study identified donor-specific regulatory T cells using TCRbeta sequencing and then followed those same cells after transplant. Several methods of expanding Tregs specific for an allogeneic donor were compared by TCRbeta repertoire sequencing in a few healthy controls. The paper's findings and limits, for the study overall: Biological reproducibility was not directly addressed, though technical replication error appeared minimal. Expanding Tregs with activated donor B cells appeared to identify the most biologically relevant and donor-specific TCRbeta repertoire. The study was constrained by small patient numbers, and validation of the findings is required in larger populations and under other immunosuppression protocols.

Comments on this clone: Its specific antigen is unknown. Base qualities are not at hand, and no much larger clone is one base apart.

Its CDR3 holds 16 amino acids, cysteine through phenylalanine. The sequence is cut down to CDR3 DNA, 48 bases in frame from base 1. Via the germline V gene, CDR1 is SGHRS and CDR2 YFSETQ. Clipping removes 1 base from V and 2 bases from J, with 6 as the unmatched junction base count. Genomic DNA was extracted from sorted cells with the QIAGEN DNeasy Blood and Tissue Kit for TCRbeta CDR3 sequencing. High-throughput TCRbeta CDR3 sequencing was carried out commercially through immunoSEQ, with PCR amplification with bias correction and internal controls included. The authors' pipeline ran thus. Unique productive TCRbeta sequences were defined by CDR3 nucleotide sequence where primers matched, otherwise by CDR3 amino acid sequence with Vbeta and Jbeta genes. To correct sorting error, sequences shared between sorted populations at a frequency ratio of 2:1 or less were removed; the rest were assigned to the higher population. Donor-reactive sequences were defined as at least 5-fold expanded in CFSE-low cells versus unstimulated cells, with frequency of at least 0.01% in CFSE-low cells. Jensen-Shannon divergence calculated on the top 100 TCRbeta sequences ranked by frequency was used to measure repertoire divergence. When a sample had multiple sequencing runs, each run was corrected for sorting error separately and the runs were then pooled. Held by TCRdb, this immuneACCESS table contains in-frame sequences only and omits some clones. Under half of the omission traces to an unresolved V gene where checked; the cause of the rest is unknown. D and trimming were read from the DNA, whereas the V and J calls and clone size are those reported in that table. The sample table holds some 110,000 clones, of which 85% to 95% were seen once. The ten most abundant clones make up roughly 0.63% of the sample.

Unstimulated Tregs (CD4+CD25+CD127-), CD4+ non-Tregs (CD4+CD25-), CD4 and CD8 cells were FACS-sorted from thawed PBMCs. Healthy control blood was obtained either as purchased buffy coats or from healthy volunteers. Healthy control blood was processed by Ficoll density gradient to PBMCs and cryopreserved; patient PBMCs were collected before and after transplant. This TCR came from a human donor in good health. The chain is encoded by TRBV5-1 joined to TRBJ2-3, with 8 bases matching TRBD2. Sequences were obtained from CD4+ T cells from blood. The nucleotides are TGCGCCAGCAGCTTGCTGCCAGCGGGGGACACAGATACGCAGTATTTT. It translates to CASSLLPAGDTDTQYF.